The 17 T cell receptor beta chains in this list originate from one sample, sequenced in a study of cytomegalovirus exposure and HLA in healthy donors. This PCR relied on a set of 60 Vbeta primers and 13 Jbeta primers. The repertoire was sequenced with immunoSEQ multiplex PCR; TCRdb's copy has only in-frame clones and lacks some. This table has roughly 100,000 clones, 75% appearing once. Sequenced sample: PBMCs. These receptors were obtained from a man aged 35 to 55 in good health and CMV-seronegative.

The chain's CDR3 is CASSTSAGNQPQHF. The CDR3, as DNA: TGTGCCAGTAGCACCTCCGCGGGCAATCAGCCCCAGCATTTT. The V gene is TRBV19, the J gene TRBJ1-5; D is unresolved. Germline assignment: CDR1 LNHDA and CDR2 SQIVND (reference sequence). CDR3 length equals 14 residues. V lost 6 bases and J 2 bases, leaving 11 bases between the germline ends.

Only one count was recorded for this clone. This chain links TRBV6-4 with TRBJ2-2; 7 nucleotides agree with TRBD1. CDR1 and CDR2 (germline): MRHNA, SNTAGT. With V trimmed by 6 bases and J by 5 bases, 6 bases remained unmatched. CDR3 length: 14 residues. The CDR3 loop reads CASRTGERTGELFF. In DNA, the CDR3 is TGTGCCAGCAGAACAGGGGAGAGAACCGGGGAGCTGTTTTTT.

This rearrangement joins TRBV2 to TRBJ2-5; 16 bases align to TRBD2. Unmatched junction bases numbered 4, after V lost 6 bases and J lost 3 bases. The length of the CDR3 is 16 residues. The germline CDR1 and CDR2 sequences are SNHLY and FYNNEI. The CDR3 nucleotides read TGTGCCAGCAGCAGGGGACTAGCGGGGGGGAAAGAGACCCAGTACTTC. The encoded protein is CASSRGLAGGKETQYF.

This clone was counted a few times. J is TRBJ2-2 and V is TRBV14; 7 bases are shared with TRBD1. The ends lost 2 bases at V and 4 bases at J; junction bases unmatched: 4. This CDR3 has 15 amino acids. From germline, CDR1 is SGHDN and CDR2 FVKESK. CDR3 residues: CASSQIRDSTGELFF. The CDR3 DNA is TGTGCCAGCAGCCAAATACGGGACAGCACCGGGGAGCTGTTTTTT. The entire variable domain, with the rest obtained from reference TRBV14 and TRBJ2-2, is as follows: EAGVTQFPSHSVIEKGQTVTLRCDPISGHDNLYWYRRVMGKEIKFLLHFVKESKQDESGMPNNRFLAERTGGTYSTLKVQPAELEDSGVYFCASSQIRDSTGELFFGEGSRLTVL.

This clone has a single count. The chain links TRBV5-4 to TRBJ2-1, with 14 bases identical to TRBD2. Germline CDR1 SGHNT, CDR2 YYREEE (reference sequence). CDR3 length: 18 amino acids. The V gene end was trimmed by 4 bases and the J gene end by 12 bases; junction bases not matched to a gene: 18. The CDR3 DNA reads TGTGCCAGCAGCCCCGAGCGCGGGACTAGCGGGGGCCTGGGTGGGCAGTTCTTC. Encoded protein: CASSPERGTSGGLGGQFF.

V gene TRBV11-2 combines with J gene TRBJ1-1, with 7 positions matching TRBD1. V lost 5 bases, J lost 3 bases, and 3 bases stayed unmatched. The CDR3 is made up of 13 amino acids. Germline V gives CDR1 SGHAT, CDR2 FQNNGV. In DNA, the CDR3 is TGTGCCAGCAGCCTGACAGGGTACACTGAAGCTTTCTTT. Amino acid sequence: CASSLTGYTEAFF.

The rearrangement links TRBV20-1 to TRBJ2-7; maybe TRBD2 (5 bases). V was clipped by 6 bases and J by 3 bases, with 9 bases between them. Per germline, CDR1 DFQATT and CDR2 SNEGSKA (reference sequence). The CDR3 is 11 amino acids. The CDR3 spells CSARGHYEQYF. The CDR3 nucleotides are TGCAGTGCCCGAGGGCACTACGAGCAGTACTTC.

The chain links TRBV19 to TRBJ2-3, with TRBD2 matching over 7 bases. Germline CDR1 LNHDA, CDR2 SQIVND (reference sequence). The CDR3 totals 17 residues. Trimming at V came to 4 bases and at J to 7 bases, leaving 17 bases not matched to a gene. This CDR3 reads CASSTPGGDPYVHTQYF. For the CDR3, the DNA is TGTGCCAGTAGTACCCCTGGGGGGGACCCCTATGTTCATACGCAGTATTTT.

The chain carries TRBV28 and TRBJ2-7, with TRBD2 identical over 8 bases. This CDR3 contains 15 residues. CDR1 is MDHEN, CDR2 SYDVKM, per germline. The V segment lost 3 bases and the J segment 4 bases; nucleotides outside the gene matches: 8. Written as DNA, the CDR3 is TGTGCCAGCAGTTTGCGGGGGGAGGTTAAGTACGAGCAGTACTTC. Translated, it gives CASSLRGEVKYEQYF.

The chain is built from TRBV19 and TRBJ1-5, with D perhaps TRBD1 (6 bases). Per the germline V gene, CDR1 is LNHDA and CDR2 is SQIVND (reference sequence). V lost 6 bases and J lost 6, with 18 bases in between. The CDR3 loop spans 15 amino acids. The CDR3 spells CASSTGLGALQPQHF. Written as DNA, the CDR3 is TGTGCCAGTAGCACAGGTTTGGGGGCCCTTCAGCCCCAGCATTTT.

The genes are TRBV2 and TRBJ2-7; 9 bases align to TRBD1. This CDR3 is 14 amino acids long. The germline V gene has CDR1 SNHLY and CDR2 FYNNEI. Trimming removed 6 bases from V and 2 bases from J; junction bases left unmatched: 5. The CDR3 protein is CASRGQGRTYEQYF. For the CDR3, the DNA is TGTGCCAGCAGGGGACAGGGTCGGACCTACGAGCAGTACTTC.

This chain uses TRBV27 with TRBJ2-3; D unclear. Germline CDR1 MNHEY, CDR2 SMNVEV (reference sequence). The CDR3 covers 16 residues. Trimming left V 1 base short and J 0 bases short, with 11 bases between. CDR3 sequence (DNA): TGTGCCAGCAGTTTATTACCAGGCCCCAGCACAGATACGCAGTATTTT. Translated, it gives CASSLLPGPSTDTQYF.

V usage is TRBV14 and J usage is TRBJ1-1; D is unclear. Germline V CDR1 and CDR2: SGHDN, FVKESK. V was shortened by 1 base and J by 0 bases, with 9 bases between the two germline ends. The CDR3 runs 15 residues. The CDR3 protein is CASSQVAGMNTEAFF. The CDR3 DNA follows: TGTGCCAGCAGCCAAGTGGCAGGAATGAACACTGAAGCTTTCTTT.

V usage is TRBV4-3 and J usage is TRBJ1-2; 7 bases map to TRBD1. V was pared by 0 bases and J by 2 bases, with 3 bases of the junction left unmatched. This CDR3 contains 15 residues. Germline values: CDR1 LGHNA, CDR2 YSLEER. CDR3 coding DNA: TGCGCCAGCAGCCAAGACCGACAGGGAAACTATGGCTACACCTTC. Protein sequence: CASSQDRQGNYGYTF.

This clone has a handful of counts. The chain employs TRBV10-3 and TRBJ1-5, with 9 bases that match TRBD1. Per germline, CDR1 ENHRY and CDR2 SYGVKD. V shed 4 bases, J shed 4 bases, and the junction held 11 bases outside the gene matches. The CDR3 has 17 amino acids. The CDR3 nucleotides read TGTGCCATCAGTGCCACGCCGGGACAGGGCACAAATCAGCCCCAGCATTTT. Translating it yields CAISATPGQGTNQPQHF.

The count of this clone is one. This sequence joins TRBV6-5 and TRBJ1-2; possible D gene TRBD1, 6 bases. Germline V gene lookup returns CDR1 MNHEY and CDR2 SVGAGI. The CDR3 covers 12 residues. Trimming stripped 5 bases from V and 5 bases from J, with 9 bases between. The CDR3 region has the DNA TGTGCCAGCAGTGAAAGGGGGTATGGCTACACCTTC. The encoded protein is CASSERGYGYTF.

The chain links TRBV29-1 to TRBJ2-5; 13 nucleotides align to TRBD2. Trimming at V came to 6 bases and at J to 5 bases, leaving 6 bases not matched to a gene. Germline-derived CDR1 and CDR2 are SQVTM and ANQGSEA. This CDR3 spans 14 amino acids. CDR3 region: CSVGLAGVEETQYF. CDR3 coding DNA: TGCAGCGTAGGACTAGCGGGGGTTGAGGAGACCCAGTACTTC.